What follows is one T cell receptor (beta chain) and its context. The junction departs from germline at one end; a sequencing error may be responsible. The people who gave samples were healthy Caucasians from Russia, aged about 6 to 95. Then a second PCR, running roughly 7 to 12 cycles, was carried out with a sample-barcoded 5' primer and a J-beta primer mix. TCRdb reanalysed the 5' RACE reads using MiXCR and keeps one entry per CDR3 protein. The sample records about 680,000 distinct CDR3 sequences, around 49% being singletons. This entry comes from a study of blood T cells in healthy people across ages. This receptor was taken from a woman aged 55-69 years in good health. Sequencing used blood.

The CDR3 nucleotides are TGTGTCAGCAGCTTAATCCTCAGGGACGGGACTGAAGCTTTCTTT. Encoded protein: CVSSLILRDGTEAFF. The gene calls are TRBV7-9 and TRBJ1-1; D may be TRBD1 (5 bases). This CDR3 has 15 residues. The germline gives CDR1 SEHNR, CDR2 FQNEAQ (reference sequence).